This T cell receptor (beta chain) was obtained from a study of early T cells in non-severe SARS-CoV-2 infection. Findings of the study overall: CD4 and private specificities were missed by VDJdb matching, which favored anti-spike CD8 responses.

This clonotype was observed at least ten times. Its matching antigen is unknown. Each CDR3 protein gets one entry after TCRdb re-called the 5' RACE reads with MiXCR. The sample holds 74,000 or so distinct CDR3 sequences, roughly 10% seen once. V lost 1 base to trimming and J lost 1 base, with 7 bases between them. The CDR3 contains 14 residues. CDR1 is MGHRA and CDR2 is YSYEKL in the germline V gene. The V gene is TRBV4-1, the J gene TRBJ1-1; D gene uncertain. The source of this sequence is an adult who was a healthcare worker with PCR-confirmed SARS-CoV-2 infection or an uninfected control (not recorded which). Sequencing used whole blood. As DNA, the CDR3 is TGCGCCAGCAGCCAAGGCAGGTGGAACACTGAAGCTTTCTTT. This sequence encodes CASSQGRWNTEAFF.